The clone carrying this T cell receptor (beta chain) was detected once. This sample is drawn from a study of blood T cell repertoires in COVID-19. Per the original data handling: By means of reference gene primer amplification, nucleated cell counts were estimated. Generated by immunoSEQ multiplex PCR, the TCRdb table keeps only in-frame clones and is missing some. That table furnishes V, J and clone size, whereas the DNA furnished D and trimming. Of more than 300,000 clones in the sample, around 87% are singletons; the top ten hold around 2%. There are 13 residues in the CDR3. Germline CDR1 SNHLY, CDR2 FYNNEI. Trimming left V 8 bases short and J 2 bases short, with 10 bases between.

Source material: PBMCs or T cells enriched from blood (not recorded which). This clonotype was obtained from a man between 35 and 55 years old in a cohort exposed to, infected with or recovered from COVID-19 (not recorded which). The chain uses TRBV2 and TRBJ1-5; no clear D gene. CDR3 DNA: TGTGCCAGCTGTCTTACGGGCAATCAGCCCCAGCATTTT. This encodes CASCLTGNQPQHF.